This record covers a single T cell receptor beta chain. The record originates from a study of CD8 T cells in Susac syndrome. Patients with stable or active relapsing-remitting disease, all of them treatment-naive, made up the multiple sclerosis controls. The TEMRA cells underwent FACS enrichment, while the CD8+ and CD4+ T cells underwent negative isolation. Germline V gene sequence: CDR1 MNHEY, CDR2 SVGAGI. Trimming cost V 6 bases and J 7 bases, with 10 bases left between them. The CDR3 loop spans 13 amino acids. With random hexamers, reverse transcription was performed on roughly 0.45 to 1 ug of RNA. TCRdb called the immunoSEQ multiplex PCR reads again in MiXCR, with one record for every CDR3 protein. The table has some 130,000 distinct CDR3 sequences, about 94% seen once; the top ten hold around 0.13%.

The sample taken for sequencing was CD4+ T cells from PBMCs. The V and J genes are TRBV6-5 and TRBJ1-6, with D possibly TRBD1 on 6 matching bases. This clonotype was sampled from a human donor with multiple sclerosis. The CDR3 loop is CASRSDSNSPLHF. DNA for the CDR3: TGTGCCAGCAGGTCGGACAGCAATTCACCCCTCCACTTT.